The source of this T cell receptor (beta chain) is a study of OX40 agonist ivuxolimab in advanced cancers. Study results and limitations: The specificity for antigen of the expanded peripheral T cells was not determined.

Of note for this clone: Its antigen is not known.

Produced via immunoSEQ multiplex PCR; TCRdb's table is partial and in-frame only. The table records tens of thousands of clones, more than 80% of them present only once. The sequences come from CD4+ or CD8+ T cells sorted from blood, collected in a trial of the OX40 agonist ivuxolimab. This receptor was taken from an adult with an advanced solid tumor such as melanoma, head and neck, liver or kidney cancer.

The CDR3 sequence is CASSLAGRSRNEQFF. The CDR3 nucleotides read TGTGCCAGCAGCTTAGCGGGGCGCTCCCGAAATGAGCAGTTCTTC. The chain employs TRBV13 and TRBJ2-1; D may be TRBD1 or TRBD2 (5 bases each). The CDR3 runs to 15 residues. Trimming cost V 1 base and J 7 bases, with 14 bases left between them. CDR1 is PRHDT and CDR2 is FYEKMQ in the germline V gene (reference sequence).